This paragraph reports one T cell receptor (beta chain). Its antigen target is currently unknown. Nothing much larger sits one base from this clone, and base qualities are not available. This sample was included in a study of brain metastases from non-small cell lung cancer (dated by TCRdb to about 2019). A note on the overall study: In non-small-cell lung cancer patients, the researchers characterized the immune microenvironment of brain metastases and primary tumors that had been resected as matched pairs.

The full study reports these points: T-cell clones appeared expanded in around two thirds of brain metastases relative to the matched primary tumors. Lower T-cell infiltration was exhibited by brain metastases compared with primary tumors (P < 0.001). Paired brain metastases and primary tumors largely shared TCR repertoires, although T-cell densities in the metastases were sparse.

Libraries were constructed by the immunoSEQ multiplex PCR assay. T-cell receptor beta chain repertoire sequencing was performed alongside a 770-gene immune expression panel. TCRdb provides this immuneACCESS table in a form limited to in-frame rearrangements. Some clones are lacking; in checked studies, under half of them reflect an unresolved V gene, and why the rest are absent is not known. In all, the sample holds 4,000 to 4,500 clones, and 75% to 90% of those were seen once. The ten most abundant clones make up under 8% of the sample. A total of around 38 patients with non-small-cell lung cancer that had been surgically resected, each with specimens from both a primary tumor and a brain metastasis, made up the cohort. The tumor specimens consisted of archival formalin-fixed, paraffin-embedded tissues. Per the germline V gene, SGHRS is the CDR1 and YFSETQ is the CDR2. V is clipped by 0 bases and J by 3 bases, and the sequence between their germline boundaries is 16 bases long. Counted from cysteine to phenylalanine, this CDR3 has 17 amino acids. Only the CDR3 part of the read is kept: 51 bases, read in frame from the first base.

This receptor was obtained from a donor aged 40 or over with non-small cell lung cancer. The sequenced material came from primary lung tumor tissue. The cell subset or site label on this specimen signifies: primary lung tumor paired with brain metastasis. In this chain, TRBV5-1 is recombined with TRBJ2-1; possibly the D gene is TRBD1, per 6 matching bases. The CDR3: CASSLGGQGADYNEQFF. The DNA sequence reads TGCGCCAGCAGCTTGGGGGGACAAGGGGCGGACTACAATGAGCAGTTCTTC.